This TCR beta chain was identified in a study of cytomegalovirus exposure and HLA in healthy donors (dated by TCRdb to 2015 to 2018). Regarding the study in general: An earlier analysis of around 600 of the donors reported approximately 300 Gb of sequence data and around 120 million unique TCR beta sequences from around 200 million T cells. All discovery cohort repertoires had been generated on a single sequencing platform. Among the roughly 430 genotyped donors, around 81% belonged to the genetic ancestry cluster associated with self-reported Caucasian donors. The study aimed to test whether signatures of past pathogen exposure could be identified by cataloging public T cell receptors. To study patterns of TCR occurrence, a later analysis re-analyzed previously published TCR beta repertoires from around 700 donors and added high-resolution HLA genotyping. About 5 DR-DQ haplotypes were handled as single units for association and clustering, since linkage in the cohort was strong. Along with the roughly 670-subject first cohort, a separate validation cohort of over a hundred different subjects was used. Genome-wide SNP genotypes for about three fifths of the 666 donors were used in a later genetic analysis, which treated that subset as a discovery cohort. Typing coverage varied by locus: roughly 629-630 donors for A, B, C, DRB1 and DQB1; approximately 500 for DQA1; approximately 570 for DPA1; 450 to 480 for DPB1. An early release that covered some 630 HLA-typed donors contained approximately 320 gigabases of sequencing data and some 87 million unique TCR sequences. Class I and class II HLA loci were covered by the typing at four-digit resolution. The later analysis used no new phenotypic data to find candidate immune exposures, relying instead on TCR beta sequences and their occurrence across donors. Donor age, sex, ethnicity and CMV serostatus were compiled alongside the repertoire data. Among about 410 genotyped donors of the cohort, an average of around 250,000 unique TCR beta nucleotide sequences was sequenced per donor, of which 15% to 20% were non-productive. To predict cytomegalovirus infection status, the study combined high-throughput TCR immunosequencing, statistical association of individual TCRs with disease status, and machine learning. In an earlier analysis of roughly 600 of the donors, high-throughput TCR beta sequencing was used to judge whether each TCR beta V gene segment behaved as functional or pseudogenic. The study used immunosequencing to profile the T cell repertoires of more than 650 subjects and linked those repertoires to cytomegalovirus serostatus. Study-wide conclusions, independent of this receptor: It was suggested by the authors that the approach could potentially be generalized to other disease states and immunological phenotypes. Assigning TCR associations to individual alleles was difficult when HLA alleles, especially DR and DQ, strongly co-occurred. In a later analysis, HLA-associated TCR beta chains showed more clonal expansion and lower generation probabilities than non-associated chains that were equally common. Several of the top co-occurrence clusters appeared to be linked to parvovirus B19, influenza, CMV and Epstein-Barr virus, according to a later analysis. The presence/absence analyses assumed that sequencing depth was roughly uniform across donors, and that assumption may not be true. In a later analysis, 16,951 TCR beta sequences were associated with specific HLA alleles at a false discovery rate of 0.05. In an earlier analysis of over 550 of the donors, most TCR beta V segments were observed in productive rearrangements about 87% or about 30% of the time, broadly matching IMGT annotations. The earlier analysis of 587 of the donors excluded roughly 16 rarely observed V segments, including chromosome 9 orphons, because counts were too low. The cohort was sequenced for TCR beta chains only, and without alpha or paired-chain data the features that could be detected were limited. Compared with the approximately 700-donor mean, donors in an Asian-associated ancestry cluster had fewer N-insertions in productive TCRs, according to a later genetic analysis. In a later analysis, most CMV-associated TCR beta chains were found to appear HLA-restricted, with HLA associations seemingly driven largely by CMV exposure. Linkage disequilibrium might explain the correlated functional status among segregating V segments, but an unknown experimental factor could not be excluded. A later genetic analysis associated a missense DCLRE1C variant with V-gene and J-gene trimming of TCR beta chains, and an independent cohort replicated the association. HLA typing was unavailable for some donors at each locus, so association tests used only the typed subset. A group of highly shared sequence variants was considered likely to be a technical artifact of the sequencing pipeline. The classifier was reported to diagnose cytomegalovirus status with high specificity and sensitivity in both the original and validation cohorts. While some public TCRs were present in many individuals, most TCR sequences turned up only very rarely across donors. A later analysis found that TCR association rates varied across HLA loci, with DRB1 alleles showing the most associated TCRs and HLA-C alleles the fewest. A total of 150 or so TCR beta chains were listed by the study as associated with cytomegalovirus. A few of the identified cytomegalovirus-associated TCR beta chains were confirmed in vitro to be specific for cytomegalovirus antigens. A further reported finding was that TCR beta sequences accurately predicted the HLA-A and HLA-B alleles for most subjects in the first cohort. The only immune exposure information available for the cohort was CMV serostatus.

The library was made by the immunoSEQ multiplex PCR assay. A mixture of 60 forward primers for TCR Vbeta segments and 13 reverse primers for TCR Jbeta segments was used in the multiplex PCR. Amplification of the CDR3 region of rearranged TCR beta genes was performed with a multiplex PCR assay on genomic DNA. On the Illumina HiSeq System, the amplified TCR beta libraries were sequenced as 87-base-pair reads. Per the source publication's procedure: A later analysis counted about 82 million unique TCR beta chains across the 640 or so repertoires, and about 10 million of these chains were shared by at least two donors. To remove PCR and sequencing errors, raw reads were error-corrected and collapsed into unique sequences using a nearest-neighbor algorithm that merged closely related sequences. To assign V, D and J gene segments, CDR3 sequences were aligned to IMGT reference sequences. For a sequence to be retained, a match of at least six nucleotides to both a V gene segment and a J gene segment was required. A rearrangement was called productive if the CDR3 had no stop codons and remained in frame with V and J, and every other rearrangement was called non-productive. Following IMGT convention, CDR3 was defined as the stretch from the second conserved V-encoded cysteine up to the conserved J-encoded phenylalanine. The earlier analysis of a few hundred of the donors excluded sequences that lacked an unambiguous match to a single V gene segment. An earlier analysis of a few hundred of the donors called V segments functional above 56.7% productive rearrangements and segregating when the between-donor standard deviation exceeded 5%. A statistical classification framework was developed to diagnose cytomegalovirus status using the catalog of TCR beta chain sequences. V and J gene assignment, in a later analysis, came from comparing TCR nucleotide sequences with IMGT/GENE-DB human TR gene sequences. A later analysis assigned CDR3 sequences and most-parsimonious VDJ recombination scenarios with the TCRdist pipeline. A later analysis defined each TCR beta chain by its CDR3 amino acid sequence plus V-gene family, and excluded reads lacking a unique V-gene family. To address suspected cross-contamination and a sequencing artifact, a later analysis removed 450 to 700 highly shared, low-generation-probability nucleotide sequences. In a later analysis, a clonal expansion index for each public chain was calculated from normalized within-repertoire ranks of inferred template counts. In a later analysis, generation probabilities were computed with a VDJ recombination model fitted to out-of-frame rearrangements, and the resulting probabilities were checked against IGoR. In a later analysis, TCR-TCR, TCR-HLA and TCR-CMV co-occurrence was scored with hypergeometric tests, and a repertoire-size bias correction was applied to TCR pairs. False discovery rates were estimated in a later analysis by permuting HLA or CMV assignments 20 times. In a later analysis, co-occurring TCRs were grouped using DBSCAN, and TCRdist sequence similarity was added for clustering within HLA-allele-positive subsets. For co-occurrence clustering, repertoires with fewer than 30,000 or more than 120,000 public chains were excluded, along with roughly 5 repertoires with anomalous nucleotide sharing. TCRdb obtained this table from immuneACCESS and retained in-frame rearrangements with V and J assigned. These tables miss some clones; where compared with another copy, unresolved V genes account for less than half of the shortfall, and the remainder is unexplained. D and trimming come from the DNA, and the V and J calls and clone size come from that table. The sample table holds around 87,000 clones, of which about 85% were seen once. The ten top clones hold approximately 1.3% of the sample.

Worth noting for this clone: Which antigen it targets is not known. No base quality information exists; no much larger clone differs at one position.

The cohort consisted of 650 to 850 healthy bone marrow donors. All cohort members were sampled while nominally healthy, although unrecorded immune exposures were likely present. The donor tested CMV seropositive, placing the donor among the 290 or so seropositive members of the cohort. Each donor provided a peripheral blood sample, and peripheral blood mononuclear cells were used for TCR beta sequencing. The Qiagen DNeasy Blood Extraction Kit was used to extract genomic DNA from the blood cell samples. The sequence was collected from a girl aged 2 to 9 in good health and CMV-seropositive. The sequencing input was PBMCs.

Read as DNA, the sequence is TGTGCCAGCAGCCAAGAAGACAGGGTGTACGAGCAGTACTTC. Its protein product is CASSQEDRVYEQYF. The V gene is TRBV4-2 and the J gene is TRBJ2-7, and 7 junctional nucleotides match TRBD1. Trimming leaves V shorter by 0 bases and J shorter by 4 bases, with the junction holding 3 bases beyond the gene matches. In the germline V gene, CDR1 corresponds to LGHNA and CDR2 to YNFKEQ. From its cysteine to its phenylalanine, the CDR3 spans 14 amino acids. The entry retains the CDR3 DNA only, 42 bases that are in frame from base 1.